One and the same sample provided the 8 T cell receptor beta chains below, sequenced in a study of identifying expanded T cells in peripheral blood. The table came from immunoSEQ multiplex PCR; TCRdb's copy has only in-frame clones and leaves some out. This table has around 84,000 clones, around 90% appearing once. Sequencing used blood. Receptor source: a person aged 18 to 70 in good health.

This clone was seen just once. The sample carries other DNA sequences with the same CDR3. The V and J genes are TRBV29-1 and TRBJ2-1, with TRBD2 as a possible D gene (5 bases). V was trimmed by 3 bases and J by 0 bases, leaving 12 bases between them. This CDR3 spans 15 amino acids. In germline, CDR1 is SQVTM, CDR2 ANQGSEA. The CDR3 reads CSVELSGSSYNEQFF. The DNA for the CDR3 is TGCAGCGTTGAGCTGAGCGGAAGCTCCTACAATGAGCAGTTCTTC.

The chain links TRBV4-1 to TRBJ1-1, with D possibly matching TRBD1 (5 bases). The CDR3 is 15 residues long. CDR1 and CDR2 (germline): MGHRA, YSYEKL. V was clipped by 4 bases and J by 0 bases, with 12 bases between them. CDR3 sequence: CASSLTGTVNTEAFF. The DNA for the CDR3 is TGCGCCAGCAGCCTAACCGGGACGGTGAACACTGAAGCTTTCTTT.

The V and J genes are TRBV7-8 and TRBJ1-1; 9 bases map to TRBD1. The CDR3 sequence is 14 residues long. Germline V gives CDR1 SGHVS, CDR2 FQNEAQ. The junction had 1 base not matched to a gene; V was cut back by 4 bases and J by 1 base. The CDR3 DNA sequence: TGTGCCAGCAGCTCGGGACAGGGGAACACTGAAGCTTTCTTT. Translation: CASSSGQGNTEAFF. Filled out from reference TRBV7-8 and TRBJ1-1, the complete variable domain reads GAGVSQSPRYKVAKRGQDVALRCDPISGHVSLFWYQQALGQGPEFLTYFQNEAQLDKSGLPSDRFFAERPEGSVSTLKIQRTQQEDSAVYLCASSSGQGNTEAFFGQGTRLTVV.

The chain has TRBV29-1 and TRBJ2-1; 7 bases align to TRBD1. Germline values: CDR1 SQVTM, CDR2 ANQGSEA. This CDR3 region has 13 residues. Losses at the gene ends were 3 bases for V and 7 bases for J; bases not matched to a gene: 6. The CDR3 DNA reads as TGCAGCGTTGATAAACAGGGGAGAAATGAGCAGTTCTTC. Amino acid sequence: CSVDKQGRNEQFF.

The J gene is TRBJ2-1, the V gene TRBV18; 7 bases line up with TRBD1. The germline V gene encodes CDR1 KGHSH and CDR2 LQKENI. With 3 bases clipped from V and 3 bases from J, the junction kept 5 bases outside the gene matches. The length of the CDR3 is 15 residues. CDR3 DNA sequence: TGTGCCAGCTCACCCGGGACAGATTTCTACAATGAGCAGTTCTTC. Translating it yields CASSPGTDFYNEQFF.

The rearrangement uses TRBV14 and TRBJ2-7; TRBD2 might be the D (6 bases). The CDR3 contains 16 residues. Germline values: CDR1 SGHDN, CDR2 FVKESK. V gave up 4 bases and J gave up 0 bases, with 16 bases separating them. In DNA form, the CDR3 reads TGTGCCAGCAGCCTTCTCTCGATGGGGGGCTCCTACGAGCAGTACTTC. It is translated as CASSLLSMGGSYEQYF.

V gene TRBV19 combines with J gene TRBJ1-5; 8 nucleotides match TRBD1. CDR3 length: 14 residues. Trimming removed 6 bases from V and 1 base from J; junction bases left unmatched: 2. Germline CDR1 and CDR2: LNHDA and SQIVND (reference sequence). The CDR3 nucleotides read TGTGCCAGTAGCGGACAGGGCAGCAATCAGCCCCAGCATTTT. This codes for CASSGQGSNQPQHF.

This chain connects TRBV5-1 to TRBJ2-1; TRBD1 agrees at 9 bases. V shed 4 bases and J 8 bases; nucleotides not matched to a gene: 7. CDR3 size: 14 residues. CDR1 is SGHRS and CDR2 is YFSETQ in the germline V gene. This CDR3 is CASSTIRTGDEQFF. CDR3 in DNA: TGCGCCAGCAGCACCATCAGGACAGGGGATGAGCAGTTCTTC.